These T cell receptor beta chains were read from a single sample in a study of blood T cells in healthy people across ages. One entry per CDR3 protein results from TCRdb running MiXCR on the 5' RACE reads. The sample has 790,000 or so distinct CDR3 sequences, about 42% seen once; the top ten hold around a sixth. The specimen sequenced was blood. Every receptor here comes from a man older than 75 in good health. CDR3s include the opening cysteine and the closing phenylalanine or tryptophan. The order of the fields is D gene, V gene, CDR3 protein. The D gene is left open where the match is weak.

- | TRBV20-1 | CSATGLPLPYNEQFF
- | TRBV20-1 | CSALGWGITDTQYF
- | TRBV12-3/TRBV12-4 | CASSSPLKEQYF
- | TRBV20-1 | CSALLSRVGGKNIQYF
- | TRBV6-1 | CASSLRSTQYF
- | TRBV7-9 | CASSLEARFETQYF
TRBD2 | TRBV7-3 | CASSPPGVTSGSYNEQFF
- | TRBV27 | CASSFGTWDIQYF
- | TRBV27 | CASTSRNTDTQYF
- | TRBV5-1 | CASSAEGRVSEQYF
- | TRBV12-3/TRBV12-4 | CASSFVAQETQYF
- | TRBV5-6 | CASSFVGANVLTF
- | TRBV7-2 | CASSLGGSPLISYNEQFF
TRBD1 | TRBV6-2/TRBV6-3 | CASYPRDRGFSYEQYF
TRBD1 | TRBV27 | CASSLGQGVKSQYF
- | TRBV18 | CASSPDGRGYGYTF
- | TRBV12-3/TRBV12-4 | CASSLEGWGNQPQHF
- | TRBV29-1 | CSVVKGRPLHF
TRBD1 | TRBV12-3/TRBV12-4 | CASSSRAGTGKLEQFF
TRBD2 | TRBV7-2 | CASRTGGAETQYF
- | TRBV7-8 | CASSRARDQPQHF
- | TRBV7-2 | CASSSYARTPEQFF
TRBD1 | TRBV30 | CAWSSGTGVWEQFF
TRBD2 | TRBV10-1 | CASSGTSGSSYNEQFF
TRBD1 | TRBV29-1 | CSVLDRADTGELFF
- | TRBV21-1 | CASSRTSGTGRYGYTF
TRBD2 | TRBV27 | CASSPRPAGGGEQYF